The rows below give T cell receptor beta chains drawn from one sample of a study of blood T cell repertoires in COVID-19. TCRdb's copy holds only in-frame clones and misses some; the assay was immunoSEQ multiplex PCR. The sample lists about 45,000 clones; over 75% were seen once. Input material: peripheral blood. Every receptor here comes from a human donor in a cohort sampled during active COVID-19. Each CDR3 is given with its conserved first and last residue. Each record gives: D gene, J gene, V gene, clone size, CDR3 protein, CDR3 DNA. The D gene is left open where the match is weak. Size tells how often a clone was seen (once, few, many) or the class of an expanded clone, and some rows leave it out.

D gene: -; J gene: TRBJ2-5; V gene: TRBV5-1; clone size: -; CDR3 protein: CASSLEGIRQETQYF; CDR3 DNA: TGCGCCAGCAGCTTGGAGGGGATTAGGCAAGAGACCCAGTACTTC
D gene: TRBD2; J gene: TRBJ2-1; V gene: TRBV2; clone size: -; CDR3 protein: CGIPVSGSGNEQFF; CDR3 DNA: TGTGGCATTCCGGTCAGCGGGAGTGGGAATGAGCAGTTCTTC
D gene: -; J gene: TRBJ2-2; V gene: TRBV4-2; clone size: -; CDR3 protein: CASSQEGRDFTNTGELFF; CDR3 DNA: TGTGCCAGCAGCCAAGAAGGGAGAGACTTCACGAACACCGGGGAGCTGTTTTTT
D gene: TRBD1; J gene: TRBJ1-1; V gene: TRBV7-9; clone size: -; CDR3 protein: CASSLNLGQGKTFF; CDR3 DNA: TGTGCCAGCAGCTTAAATCTGGGACAGGGGAAAACTTTCTTT
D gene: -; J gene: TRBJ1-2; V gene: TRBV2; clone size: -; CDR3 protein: CASRPGLVGYTF; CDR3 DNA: TGTGCCAGCAGGCCCGGACTGGTAGGCTACACCTTC
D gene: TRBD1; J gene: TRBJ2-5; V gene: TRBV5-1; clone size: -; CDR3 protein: CASSLGDSQETQYF; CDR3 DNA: TGCGCCAGCAGCCTGGGGGACAGCCAAGAGACCCAGTACTTC
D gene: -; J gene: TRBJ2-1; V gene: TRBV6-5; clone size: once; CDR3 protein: CASSSGTTPPRNEQFF; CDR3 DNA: TGTGCCAGCAGTTCCGGGACAACCCCCCCACGCAATGAGCAGTTCTTC
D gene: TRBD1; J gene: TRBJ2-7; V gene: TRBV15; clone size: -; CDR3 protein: CATRGDRGGDEQYF; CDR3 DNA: TGTGCCACCCGCGGCGACAGGGGAGGCGACGAGCAGTACTTC
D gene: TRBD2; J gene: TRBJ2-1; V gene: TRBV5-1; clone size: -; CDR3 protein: CASSLVSGEGNEQFF; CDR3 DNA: TGCGCCAGCAGCTTGGTTAGCGGGGAGGGCAATGAGCAGTTCTTC
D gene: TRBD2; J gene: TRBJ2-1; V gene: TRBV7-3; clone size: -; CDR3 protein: CASSPGASGSREQFF; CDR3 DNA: TGTGCCAGCAGCCCGGGCGCTAGCGGGAGTCGTGAGCAGTTCTTC
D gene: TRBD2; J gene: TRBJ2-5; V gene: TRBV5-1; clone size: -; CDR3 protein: CASSSSLRLAGEETQYF; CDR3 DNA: TGCGCCAGCAGCTCCTCCCTACGACTAGCGGGAGAAGAGACCCAGTACTTC
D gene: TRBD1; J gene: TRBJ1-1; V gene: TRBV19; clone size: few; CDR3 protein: CASSAGQGIPEAFF; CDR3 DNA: TGTGCCAGTAGTGCGGGACAGGGTATACCTGAAGCTTTCTTT
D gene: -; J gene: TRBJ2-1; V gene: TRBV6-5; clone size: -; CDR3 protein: CATTGPIVYNEQFF; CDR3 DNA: TGTGCCACCACAGGGCCGATCGTCTACAATGAGCAGTTCTTC
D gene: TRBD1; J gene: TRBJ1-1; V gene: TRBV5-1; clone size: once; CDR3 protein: CASSSGGTEAFF; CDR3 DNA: TGCGCCAGCAGCTCAGGGGGCACTGAAGCTTTCTTT
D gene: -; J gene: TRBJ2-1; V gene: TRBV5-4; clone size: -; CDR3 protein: CASSLGSSAPNNEQFF; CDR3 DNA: TGTGCCAGCAGCTTGGGTTCTAGCGCCCCCAACAATGAGCAGTTCTTC
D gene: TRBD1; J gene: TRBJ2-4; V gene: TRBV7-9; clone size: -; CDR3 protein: CASSLSASFRDSKNIQYF; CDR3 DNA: TGTGCCAGCAGCTTATCTGCGTCTTTCCGGGACAGCAAAAACATTCAGTACTTC
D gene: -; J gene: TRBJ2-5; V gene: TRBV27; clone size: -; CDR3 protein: CASSIGRGTQYF; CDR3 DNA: TGTGCCAGCAGCATTGGGAGAGGGACCCAGTACTTC
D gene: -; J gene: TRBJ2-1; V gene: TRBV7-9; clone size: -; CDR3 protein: CASSLEVRGNEQFF; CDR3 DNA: TGTGCCAGCAGCTTAGAAGTCAGGGGCAATGAGCAGTTCTTC
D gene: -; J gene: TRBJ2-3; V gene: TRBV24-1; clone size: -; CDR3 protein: CATSDGLSDTQYF; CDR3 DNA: TGTGCCACCAGTGACGGTCTTTCAGATACGCAGTATTTT
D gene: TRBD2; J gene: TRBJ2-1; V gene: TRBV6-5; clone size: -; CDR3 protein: CASRRASGRAEQFF; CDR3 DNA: TGTGCCAGCAGACGGGCTAGCGGGAGGGCTGAGCAGTTCTTC
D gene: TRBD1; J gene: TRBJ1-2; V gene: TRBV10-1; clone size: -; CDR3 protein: CASSGSGGYGYTF; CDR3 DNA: TGCGCCAGCAGTGGATCAGGGGGCTATGGCTACACCTTC
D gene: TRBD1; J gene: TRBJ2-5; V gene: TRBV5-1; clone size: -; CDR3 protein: CASSQGPGGAGETQYF; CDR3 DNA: TGCGCCAGCAGCCAAGGACCAGGGGGCGCAGGAGAGACCCAGTACTTC
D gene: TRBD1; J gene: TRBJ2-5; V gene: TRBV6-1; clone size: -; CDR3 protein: CASSEARGTGRAETQYF; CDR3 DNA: TGTGCCAGCAGTGAAGCGCGGGGGACAGGGAGGGCAGAGACCCAGTACTTC